Presented here are 19 T cell receptor beta chains from one specimen sequenced in a study of T cell responses to AZD1222 COVID-19 vaccine. Repertoires were generated with immunoSEQ multiplex PCR, while TCRdb's copy carries only in-frame clones and drops some. The data hold approximately 82,000 clones, with approximately 90% observed a single time. Here the sequenced sample was peripheral blood, taken on day 0 of AZD1222 vaccination. Receptors were obtained from an adult in good health.

This chain uses TRBV15 with TRBJ1-4; no firm D call. This CDR3 is 15 amino acids long. Looked up from germline, CDR1 is LNHNV and CDR2 is YYDKDF (reference sequence). Trimming stripped 3 bases from V and 6 bases from J, with 14 bases between. The CDR3, as DNA: TGTGCCACCAGCAGTGATCCAAGGTTCGATGAAAAACTGTTTTTT. Its protein is CATSSDPRFDEKLFF.

V usage is TRBV5-1 and J usage is TRBJ1-1, with 11 bases lining up with TRBD1. J lost 11 bases, V lost 4 bases, and 13 bases had no gene match. The CDR3 runs 15 residues. CDR1 and CDR2 from the germline V gene are SGHRS and YFSETQ. The CDR3 nucleotides are TGCGCCAGCAGCATTATCCCCGGGACAGGGGGATTTGCTTTCTTT. Translating gives CASSIIPGTGGFAFF.

This clone has just one count. CDR3 loop: CASSQSTDPNTEAFF. DNA for the CDR3: TGTGCCAGCTCCCAATCAACAGACCCGAACACTGAAGCTTTCTTT. The chain joins TRBV18 to TRBJ1-1; D ambiguous. This CDR3 contains 15 residues. Deletions cut 6 bases from V and 1 base from J, with 15 bases between. Germline CDR1 KGHSH, CDR2 LQKENI. The variable domain in full, with the rest retrieved from reference TRBV18 and TRBJ1-1, is NAGVMQNPRHLVRRRGQEARLRCSPMKGHSHVYWYRQLPEEGLKFMVYLQKENIIDESGMPKERFSAEFPKEGPSILRIQQVVRGDSAAYFCASSQSTDPNTEAFFGQGTRLTVV.

This chain connects TRBV19 to TRBJ2-1; D may be TRBD2 (6 bases). Trimming cost V 6 bases and J 4 bases, with 7 bases left between them. The CDR3 consists of 12 residues. The V gene's germline CDR1 is LNHDA and CDR2 SQIVND (reference sequence). The CDR3 loop is CASRSGYNEQFF. The CDR3 nucleotides read TGTGCCAGTAGGAGCGGGTACAATGAGCAGTTCTTC. Looking up the rest from reference TRBV19 and TRBJ2-1 gives the full variable domain: DGGITQSPKYLFRKEGQNVTLSCEQNLNHDAMYWYRQDPGQGLRLIYYSQIVNDFQKGDIAEGYSVSREKKESFPLTVTSAQKNPTAFYLCASRSGYNEQFFGPGTRLTVL.

The chain couples TRBV5-1 to TRBJ1-1, with D unclear. Germline CDR1 is SGHRS and CDR2 is YFSETQ. The CDR3 extends over 16 amino acids. V lost 4 bases to trimming and J lost 2 bases, with 18 bases between them. DNA of the CDR3: TGCGCCAGCAGCCTCCGGATATCCCTTTTCAACACTGAAGCTTTCTTT. Its translation: CASSLRISLFNTEAFF.

The CDR3 reads CASRRALNTEAFF. The CDR3 nucleotides are TGTGCCAGCAGGAGGGCCCTGAACACTGAAGCTTTCTTT. This chain connects TRBV28 to TRBJ1-1; no clear D gene. CDR1 and CDR2 (germline): MDHEN, SYDVKM. V gave up 6 bases and J gave up 0 bases, with 8 bases separating them. This CDR3 is built from 13 residues.

V is TRBV19 and J is TRBJ1-5; D ambiguous. Germline assignment: CDR1 LNHDA and CDR2 SQIVND (reference sequence). V shed 4 bases and J shed 4 bases, with 11 bases lying between them. This CDR3 has 14 amino acids. The CDR3 is CASSTLRVNQPQHF. The CDR3 bases are TGTGCCAGTAGTACCCTGAGGGTAAATCAGCCCCAGCATTTT.

The CDR3 nucleotides read TGTGCCAGCAGCTTAGCGCTAATGGCAGAAGGAAACACCATATATTTT. This translates into CASSLALMAEGNTIYF. The V and J genes are TRBV7-2 and TRBJ1-3; D call uncertain. The CDR3 contains 16 residues. Germline values: CDR1 SGHTA, CDR2 FQGNSA. The V end lost 0 bases, the J end lost 4 bases, and 13 bases lay between the germline ends.

This clone showed up just once. The genes are TRBV3-1 (or the pseudogene TRBV3-2) and TRBJ2-7; 15 bases line up with TRBD2. This CDR3 spans 15 amino acids. With 4 bases clipped from V and 5 bases from J, the junction kept 3 bases outside the gene matches. Germline V CDR1 and CDR2: LGHDT, YNNKEL (reference sequence). In DNA, the CDR3 is TGTGCCAGCAGCCTCGGACTAGCGGGGGGGGACGAGCAGTACTTC. Amino acids: CASSLGLAGGDEQYF.

Only a few counts were recorded for this clone. V and J are TRBV5-1 and TRBJ2-2; 8 nucleotides align to TRBD2. The CDR3 spans 15 residues. Germline-derived CDR1 and CDR2 are SGHRS and YFSETQ. V lost 2 bases to trimming and J lost 5 bases; unmatched junction nucleotides: 5. In DNA form, the CDR3 reads TGCGCCAGCAGCTTAAATAGCGGGAAGACCGGGGAGCTGTTTTTT. It specifies CASSLNSGKTGELFF.

The genes are TRBV10-3 and TRBJ2-7; possible D gene TRBD2, 5 bases. Germline V gives CDR1 ENHRY, CDR2 SYGVKD. This CDR3 spans 13 amino acids. V was clipped by 3 bases and J by 6 bases, with 12 bases between them. The CDR3 bases are TGTGCCATCAGTGACCACGAGGAGGCCGAGCAGTACTTC. Residues: CAISDHEEAEQYF.

The chain uses TRBV24-1 and TRBJ2-3; maybe TRBD1 (6 bases). Trimming pared 2 bases from V and 3 bases from J, leaving 14 bases between. The CDR3 is made up of 16 amino acids. Germline assignment: CDR1 KGHDR and CDR2 SFDVKD. Here the CDR3 reads CATSDSTGLGTDTQYF. The CDR3 nucleotides are TGTGCCACCAGTGATTCCACAGGGTTGGGGACAGATACGCAGTATTTT.

The chain recombines TRBV28 with TRBJ2-7; the D is unclear. The V gene lost 4 bases and the J gene lost 2 bases, with 15 bases spanning the gap. This CDR3 is 15 amino acids long. The germline V gene has CDR1 MDHEN and CDR2 SYDVKM. The CDR3 loop is CASSSHQTLTYEQYF. The CDR3 nucleotides are TGTGCCAGCAGTTCTCACCAGACTCTAACCTACGAGCAGTACTTC.

This clone was seen once. The rearrangement uses TRBV2 and TRBJ1-2; 7 nucleotides line up with TRBD1. The CDR3 is 17 residues long. The germline V gene encodes CDR1 SNHLY and CDR2 FYNNEI. Trimming at V came to 2 bases and at J to 4 bases, leaving 13 bases not matched to a gene. The CDR3 bases are TGTGCCAGCAGTGAAATCGGTGCAGGGGGAGTGGGCTATGGCTACACCTTC. Its translation: CASSEIGAGGVGYGYTF.

This clone occurred once. The rearrangement uses TRBV3-1 (or the pseudogene TRBV3-2) and TRBJ2-7; 8 nucleotides agree with TRBD1. This CDR3 spans 15 amino acids. Trimming took 4 bases from V and 4 from J; bases not matched to a gene: 9. Germline V gives CDR1 LGHDT, CDR2 YNNKEL (reference sequence). The chain's CDR3 is CASSLPGQEIYEQYF. The CDR3, as DNA: TGTGCCAGCAGCCTACCGGGACAGGAGATTTACGAGCAGTACTTC.

J is TRBJ1-1 and V is TRBV18; tentatively, D is TRBD1 (6 bases). The CDR3 runs 14 residues. Trimming cost V 3 bases and J 5 bases, with 13 bases left between them. Germline V gene data show CDR1 as KGHSH and CDR2 as LQKENI. CDR3: CASSPPAGDTEAFF. CDR3 coding DNA: TGTGCCAGCTCACCGCCTGCAGGGGATACTGAAGCTTTCTTT.

The chain is built from TRBV4-1 and TRBJ1-5; 9 bases match TRBD1. The V segment lost 3 bases and the J segment 6 bases; nucleotides outside the gene matches: 15. The CDR3 spans 18 residues. Germline V gives CDR1 MGHRA, CDR2 YSYEKL. The CDR3 nucleotides read TGCGCCAGCAGCCACGAAAACTACAGGGGGCATTTATCTCAGCCCCAGCATTTT. Amino acids: CASSHENYRGHLSQPQHF.

V and J are TRBV7-9 and TRBJ2-5; tentative D call: TRBD1 (6 bases). The germline V gene has CDR1 SEHNR and CDR2 FQNEAQ (reference sequence). The CDR3 loop spans 17 amino acids. Trimming left V 5 bases short and J 5 bases short, with 24 bases between. The chain's CDR3 is CASSPRGYREGEETQYF. The CDR3 nucleotides read TGTGCCAGCAGCCCTAGGGGTTACAGGGAAGGCGAGGAGACCCAGTACTTC.

This sequence joins TRBV28 and TRBJ1-2; 12 bases align to TRBD1. The junction had 8 bases not matched to a gene; V was cut back by 5 bases and J by 1 base. Germline V CDR1 and CDR2: MDHEN, SYDVKM. The CDR3 totals 17 residues. DNA for the CDR3: TGTGCCAGCAGTCGAGGGACAGGGGGCTCCCTTAACTATGGCTACACCTTC. Its protein is CASSRGTGGSLNYGYTF.